This note documents a single T cell receptor (beta chain) sequence. V trimming: 5 bases; J trimming: 5 bases; junction bases outside the gene matches: 4. In germline, CDR1 is SGHTA, CDR2 FQGNSA. CDR3 length: 15 amino acids. This record belongs to a study of control samples from healthy donors and cancer patients. Sequenced by immunoSEQ multiplex PCR; TCRdb stores in-frame clones only, minus some. Among 150,000 or so clones, 93% were seen once, and the ten largest hold under 2.5%. The TCR comes from a man aged 50 to 59 in good health. The gene calls are TRBV7-2 and TRBJ2-4; TRBD2 agrees at 12 bases. The material sequenced was blood. CDR3 DNA sequence: TGTGCCAGCAGCGTCCTAGCGGGGGGGGAAAACATTCAGTACTTC. Its translation: CASSVLAGGENIQYF.